The following is a T cell receptor beta chain sequence with its context. What it recognizes is unknown. This record comes from a study of cytomegalovirus exposure and HLA in healthy donors. The wider study: Roughly 180 million T cells yielded 100 million or so unique TCR beta sequences in earlier analysis. Most donors, roughly 82% of more than 300 genotyped, fell in the Caucasian-associated ancestry cluster. Whole-study findings and limits: CMV serostatus was the sole immune exposure information available.

Researchers ran the PCR with 60 Vbeta and 13 Jbeta primers. Measured with immunoSEQ multiplex PCR; TCRdb has only the in-frame clones, and not every one. The sample has 80,000 to 130,000 clones, around 80% seen once. The CDR3 loop spans 13 amino acids. Germline-derived CDR1 and CDR2 are SGHNT and YYREEE (reference sequence). The germline V and J ends were trimmed by 0 bases and 2 bases, with 4 bases remaining between them. The V gene is TRBV5-4, the J gene TRBJ2-3; no clear D gene. The sequence was obtained from a woman between 18 and 30 years old in good health and CMV-seronegative. The sample comprised PBMCs. The CDR3: CASSLDNTDTQYF. For the CDR3, the DNA is TGTGCCAGCAGCTTGGACAACACAGATACGCAGTATTTT.